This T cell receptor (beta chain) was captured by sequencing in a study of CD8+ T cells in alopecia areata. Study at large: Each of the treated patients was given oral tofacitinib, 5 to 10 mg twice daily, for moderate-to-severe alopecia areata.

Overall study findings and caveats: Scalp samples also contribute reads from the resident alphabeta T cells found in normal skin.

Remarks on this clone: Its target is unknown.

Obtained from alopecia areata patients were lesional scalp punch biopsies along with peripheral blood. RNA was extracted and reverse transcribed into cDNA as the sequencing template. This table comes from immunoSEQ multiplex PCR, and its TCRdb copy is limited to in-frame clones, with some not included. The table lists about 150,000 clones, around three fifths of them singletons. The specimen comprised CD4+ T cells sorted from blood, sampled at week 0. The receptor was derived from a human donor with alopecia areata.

CDR3 nucleotides: TGTGCCTGGAGTGTGCGAATCACCGGGGAGCTGTTTTTT. Translated: CAWSVRITGELFF. V usage is TRBV30 and J usage is TRBJ2-2, with D unresolved. Germline lookup yields CDR1 GTSNPN and CDR2 SVGIG (reference sequence). Trimming removed 0 bases at V and 4 bases at J, with 6 bases between. CDR3 size: 13 residues.